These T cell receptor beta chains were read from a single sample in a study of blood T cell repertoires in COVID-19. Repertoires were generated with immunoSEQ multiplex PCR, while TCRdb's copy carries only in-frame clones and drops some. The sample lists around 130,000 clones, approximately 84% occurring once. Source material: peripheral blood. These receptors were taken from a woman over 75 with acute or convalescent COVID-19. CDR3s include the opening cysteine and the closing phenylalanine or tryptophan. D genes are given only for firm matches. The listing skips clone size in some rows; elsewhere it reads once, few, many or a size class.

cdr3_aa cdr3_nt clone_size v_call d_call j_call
CASSTGQGYQPQHF TGTGCCAGCAGTACAGGACAGGGGTATCAGCCCCAGCATTTT . TRBV27 TRBD1 TRBJ1-5
CASSTGNQPQHF TGTGCCAGTAGTACCGGTAATCAGCCCCAGCATTTT once TRBV19 . TRBJ1-5
CASSLSPKNTEAFF TGTGCCAGCAGTTTATCTCCCAAGAACACTGAAGCTTTCTTT . TRBV27 . TRBJ1-1
CASSFGGPATTNEKLFF TGCGCCAGCAGTTTCGGCGGTCCGGCTACAACTAATGAAAAACTGTTTTTT few TRBV23-1 . TRBJ1-4
CASNRYRLRNTEAFF TGTGCCAGCAACAGGTATCGTTTGAGGAACACTGAAGCTTTCTTT . TRBV21-1 . TRBJ1-1
CASSQRTGGDTQYF TGCGCCAGCAGCCAGCGGACAGGGGGAGATACGCAGTATTTT . TRBV4-1 TRBD1 TRBJ2-3
CALDRGVNQPQHF TGTGCCCTCGACAGGGGCGTAAATCAGCCCCAGCATTTT . TRBV30 TRBD1 TRBJ1-5
CASSSSRGSYTEAFF TGTGCCAGCAGCAGCAGTAGGGGTAGCTACACTGAAGCTTTCTTT . TRBV3-1/TRBV3-2 . TRBJ1-1
CASSLTGQGRSNYGYTF TGCGCCAGCAGCTTGACGGGACAGGGAAGATCAAACTATGGCTACACCTTC once TRBV5-1 TRBD1 TRBJ1-2
CASSLFSGRVDEQFF TGCGCCAGCAGCTTGTTTAGCGGGAGGGTAGATGAGCAGTTCTTC . TRBV5-1 TRBD2 TRBJ2-1
CASSLGLAGGGDTQYF TGTGCCAGCAGCTTAGGGCTGGCGGGAGGGGGGGATACGCAGTATTTT . TRBV7-2 TRBD2 TRBJ2-3
CASRLTGTNYGYTF TGCGCCAGCAGACTCACCGGGACAAACTATGGCTACACCTTC . TRBV5-1 . TRBJ1-2
CASSPSSTGPYGYTF TGTGCCAGCAGCCCCTCTAGCACCGGCCCATATGGCTACACCTTC . TRBV5-6 . TRBJ1-2
CASPSMGKRGGNEQFF TGCGCCAGCCCGAGCATGGGCAAGCGGGGTGGGAATGAGCAGTTCTTC . TRBV4-3 TRBD2 TRBJ2-1
CASSYRLGGDTQYF TGTGCCAGCAGTTATCGGCTCGGAGGGGATACGCAGTATTTT . TRBV6-5 . TRBJ2-3